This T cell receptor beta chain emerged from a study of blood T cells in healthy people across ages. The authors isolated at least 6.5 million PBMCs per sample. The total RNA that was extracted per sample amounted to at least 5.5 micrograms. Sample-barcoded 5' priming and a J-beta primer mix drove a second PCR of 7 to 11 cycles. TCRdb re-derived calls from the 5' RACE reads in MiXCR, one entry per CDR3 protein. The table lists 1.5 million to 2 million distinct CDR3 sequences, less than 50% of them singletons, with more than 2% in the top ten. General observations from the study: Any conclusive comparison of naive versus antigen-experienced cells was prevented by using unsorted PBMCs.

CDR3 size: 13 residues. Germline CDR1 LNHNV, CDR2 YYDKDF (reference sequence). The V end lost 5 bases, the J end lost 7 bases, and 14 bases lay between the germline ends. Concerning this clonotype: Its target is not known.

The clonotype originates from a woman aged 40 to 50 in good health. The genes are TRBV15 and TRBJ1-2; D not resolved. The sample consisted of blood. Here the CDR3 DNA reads TGTGCCACCAGCTCCCGGCAGAGGGTTGGCTACACCTTC. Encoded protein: CATSSRQRVGYTF.